The entry that follows covers one TCR beta chain sequence. Its antigen is still unknown. The V segment lost 3 bases and the J segment 9 bases; nucleotides outside the gene matches: 17. This CDR3 comprises 17 residues. Germline CDR1 reads KGHSH; CDR2 reads LQKENI. The data stem from a study of regulatory T cells in long-lasting Graves disease. Study as a whole: With positive TSH receptor antibodies and over 5 years of antithyroid drugs, Graves' disease was considered persistent. Findings of the study overall: Comparison showed that persistent patients shared more public clonotypes (about 3,000) than new patients (approximately 930). Newly diagnosed patients had higher TCR diversity than persistent Graves' patients did.

Building of the TCR beta libraries involved iRepertoire HTBI primers and Arm-PCR of CDR3 regions. One entry per CDR3 protein results from TCRdb running MiXCR on the multiplex PCR reads. The data show 500,000 to 700,000 distinct CDR3 sequences, with 25% to 30% seen just once and about 40% held by the top ten. Stated time point: persistent/refractory GD, antithyroid drugs over 5 years with positive TRAb. RNA from PBMCs was the source of the TCR library. In each case, Graves' disease was diagnosed per American Thyroid Association guidelines. The chain combines TRBV18 with TRBJ2-1, with 7 bases aligning to TRBD1. The sample was peripheral blood mononuclear cells (PBMCs), taken when the disease was refractory, from a patient treated with antithyroid drugs. The clonotype was recovered from a female donor with Graves disease. CDR3 sequence: CASSPVAGGSLRGEQFF. As DNA, the CDR3 is TGTGCCAGCTCACCGGTGGCAGGGGGAAGTTTACGGGGTGAGCAGTTCTTC.